This section outlines one T cell receptor (beta chain) sequence together with its context. Antigen specificity is unknown. TCRdb's table, derived via immunoSEQ multiplex PCR, lists solely in-frame clones and lacks some. The repertoire consists of some 350,000 clones, with around 90% occurring once and the leading ten covering 5.5%. This entry belongs to a study of Ad26.COV2.S vaccination and SARS-CoV-2 variants. Points from the study as a whole: Vaccine and placebo recipients had comparable breadth of non-spike TCRs. Vaccinees reportedly had broad spike-specific CD8+ and CD4+ T cell responses.

Germline V lookup: CDR1 SGHTA, CDR2 FQGNSA. The CDR3 runs to 15 residues. V lost 5 bases and J 6 bases, leaving 16 bases between the germline ends. The treatment denotes: roughly 18 received Ad26.COV2.S at low or high dose, single or two shots; about 5 received placebo; per-sample allocation not given. Day 63 after the first vaccine or placebo injection was the time point for sampling. The receptor was derived from a person aged 18-65 years who received the Ad26.COV2.S COVID-19 vaccine or a placebo. The sequenced sample was peripheral blood, obtained in a trial of Ad26.COV2.S vaccine versus placebo. The gene calls are TRBV7-2 and TRBJ2-2, with a tentative D call TRBD2 (5 bases). This CDR3 reads CASSVGLRVSGELFF. The DNA for the CDR3 is TGTGCCAGCAGCGTCGGACTCCGGGTTTCCGGGGAGCTGTTTTTT. Supplemented by reference TRBV7-2 and TRBJ2-2, the full variable domain reads GAGVSQSPSNKVTEKGKDVELRCDPISGHTALYWYRQSLGQGLEFLIYFQGNSAPDKSGLPSDRFSAERTGGSVSTLTIQRTQQEDSAVYLCASSVGLRVSGELFFGEGSRLTVL.